One and the same sample provided the 17 T cell receptor beta chains below, sequenced in a study of blood T cell repertoires in COVID-19. Repertoires were generated with immunoSEQ multiplex PCR, while TCRdb's copy carries only in-frame clones and drops some. The sample records almost 250,000 clones, 86% being singletons. Sequenced input: peripheral blood. The receptors were gathered from a woman between 55 and 75 years old who had recovered from COVID-19.

The rearrangement uses TRBV4-3 and TRBJ1-1; D not resolved. V was pared by 1 base and J by 1 base, with 10 bases between. The CDR3 has 15 amino acids. Germline lookup yields CDR1 LGHNA and CDR2 YSLEER. CDR3 residues: CASSQVLYGNTEAFF. DNA of the CDR3: TGCGCCAGCAGCCAAGTCCTTTACGGGAACACTGAAGCTTTCTTT.

The J gene is TRBJ1-3, the V gene TRBV16; no firm D call. Germline V gene sequence: CDR1 KGHSY, CDR2 FQNENV. Trimming stripped 0 bases from V and 2 bases from J, with 8 bases between. The CDR3 extends over 15 amino acids. CDR3 in amino acids: CASSQSLTAGNTIYF. The CDR3 coding sequence is TGTGCCAGCAGCCAATCGCTTACGGCTGGAAACACCATATATTTT.

The gene calls are TRBV5-6 and TRBJ1-2; weak D call: TRBD1 (6 bases). The CDR3 extends over 12 amino acids. Trimming removed 2 bases at V and 8 bases at J, with 10 bases between. The germline CDR1 and CDR2 sequences are SGHDT and YYEEEE. The CDR3 DNA reads TGTGCCAGCAGCTTCTGGGACAACGGCTACACCTTC. Its protein is CASSFWDNGYTF.

The V gene is TRBV6-2 or TRBV6-3, the J gene TRBJ2-3, with D maybe TRBD1 (6 bases). V shed 0 bases and J shed 8 bases, with 15 bases lying between them. Germline V gene lookup returns CDR1 MNHEY and CDR2 SVGEGT. This CDR3 comprises 15 residues. This CDR3 is CASSYSTHTRGTQYF. CDR3 DNA: TGTGCCAGCAGTTACTCGACTCACACCAGGGGTACGCAGTATTTT.

The chain has TRBV19 and TRBJ2-2, with 8 bases matching TRBD1. CDR3 length equals 14 residues. V was clipped by 3 bases and J by 4 bases; unmatched bases: 1. Germline V CDR1 and CDR2: LNHDA, SQIVND (reference sequence). For the CDR3, the DNA is TGTGCCAGTAGTATTACAGGGGGCACCGGGGAGCTGTTTTTT. Residues: CASSITGGTGELFF.

This clone was recorded once. CDR3 region: CASSQTGKANTEAFF. The CDR3, as DNA: TGTGCCAGTAGTCAGACAGGGAAGGCGAACACTGAAGCTTTCTTT. The V gene is TRBV19, the J gene TRBJ1-1, with 7 nucleotides matching TRBD1. V was pared by 5 bases and J by 1 base, with 7 bases of the junction left unmatched. The CDR3 runs to 15 residues. Germline CDR1 and CDR2: LNHDA and SQIVND (reference sequence).

V and J are TRBV27 and TRBJ1-3, with TRBD1 matching over 7 bases. From germline, CDR1 is MNHEY and CDR2 SMNVEV (reference sequence). The CDR3 has 22 residues. The junction had 23 bases not matched to a gene; V was cut back by 3 bases and J by 0 bases. CDR3 loop: CASSFGGGLRQGFRTSGNTIYF. CDR3 in DNA: TGTGCCAGCAGTTTCGGAGGGGGTCTAAGACAGGGCTTCCGTACCTCTGGAAACACCATATATTTT.

The rearrangement uses TRBV6-5 and TRBJ1-2; 9 bases fit TRBD1. The CDR3 is made up of 15 amino acids. Losses at the gene ends were 4 bases for V and 4 bases for J; bases not matched to a gene: 7. Per germline, CDR1 MNHEY and CDR2 SVGAGI. CDR3 sequence: CASSSPGQGPYGYTF. CDR3 DNA: TGTGCCAGCAGTTCCCCCGGACAGGGGCCCTATGGCTACACCTTC.

This clone came up once. This rearrangement joins TRBV10-3 to TRBJ1-3; D gene uncertain. Trimming cost V 5 bases and J 4 bases, with 15 bases left between them. CDR3 length equals 15 residues. Germline V gives CDR1 ENHRY, CDR2 SYGVKD. The CDR3 bases are TGTGCCATCAGTCGGGTTCCCGGCCGAGGAAACACCATATATTTT. It yields the protein CAISRVPGRGNTIYF.

The gene calls are TRBV10-3 and TRBJ1-6, with 7 bases lining up with TRBD1. The germline gives CDR1 ENHRY, CDR2 SYGVKD. This CDR3 has 16 amino acids. Trimming cost V 2 bases and J 5 bases; bases outside gene matches: 6. As DNA, the CDR3 is TGTGCCATCAGTGAGGCAGGGACAGCTAATAATTCACCCCTCCACTTT. This translates into CAISEAGTANNSPLHF.

With regard to this clone: This specimen includes other DNA sequences encoding the same CDR3. The chain has TRBV9 and TRBJ2-2; D is ambiguous. The CDR3 spans 12 residues. Germline CDR1 SGDLS, CDR2 YYNGEE. The ends were cut back, 4 bases at V and 2 bases at J, with 3 bases in the middle. CDR3 bases: TGTGCCAGCAGCTTAAACACCGGGGAGCTGTTTTTT. Translated: CASSLNTGELFF.

This chain connects TRBV5-4 to TRBJ2-5; tentative D call: TRBD2 (6 bases). Trimming left V 4 bases short and J 3 bases short, with 13 bases between. This CDR3 spans 14 amino acids. Germline V lookup: CDR1 SGHNT, CDR2 YYREEE (reference sequence). CDR3 coding DNA: TGTGCCAGCAGCGAAAAAACGGGGGAAGAGACCCAGTACTTC. Its translation is CASSEKTGEETQYF.

In this sample, this clone turned up once. In DNA form, the CDR3 reads TGTGCCAGCAGGTCTGGGGGCCGGGAGACCCAGTACTTC. Its translation: CASRSGGRETQYF. The chain combines TRBV12-3 or TRBV12-4 with TRBJ2-5; perhaps TRBD1 as D (6 bases). The V and J ends lost 6 bases and 5 bases respectively, with 13 bases between them. This CDR3 spans 13 amino acids.

The genes are TRBV3-1 (or the pseudogene TRBV3-2) and TRBJ2-1; D is possibly TRBD1 (6 bases). Between the trimmed V and J ends, which lost 2 bases and 6 bases, there was a span of 11 bases. This CDR3 is 14 amino acids long. CDR1 LGHDT and CDR2 YNNKEL come from the germline V gene (reference sequence). The CDR3 bases are TGTGCCAGCAGCCAAATACAGGGAGTCAATGAGCAGTTCTTC. This sequence encodes CASSQIQGVNEQFF.

The chain carries TRBV7-3 and TRBJ2-2, with D possibly TRBD1 on 6 matching bases. The CDR3 is 16 residues long. Germline-derived CDR1 and CDR2 are SGHTA and FQGTGA. Trimming took off 4 bases at V and 1 base at J, with 13 bases between the two ends. Written as DNA, the CDR3 is TGTGCCAGCAGCTATACAGGGCCCCAGAACACCGGGGAGCTGTTTTTT. Its translation is CASSYTGPQNTGELFF.

The chain combines TRBV7-8 with TRBJ2-7; D is unclear. The CDR3 length is 15 residues. Germline V CDR1 and CDR2: SGHVS, FQNEAQ. Trimming shortened V by 1 base and J by 7 bases, and 17 bases separated the two germline ends. CDR3 loop: CASSLEGRVVREQYF. CDR3 in DNA: TGTGCCAGCAGCTTAGAAGGTCGGGTAGTTCGTGAGCAGTACTTC.

The chain joins TRBV6-4 to TRBJ2-1; 8 bases agree with TRBD1. Losses at the gene ends were 2 bases for V and 13 bases for J; bases not matched to a gene: 10. This CDR3 spans 14 amino acids. CDR1 and CDR2 from the germline V gene are MRHNA and SNTAGT. CDR3 coding DNA: TGTGCCAGCAGTGACCTCGGACAGGGAAGGGAACAGTTCTTC. It is translated as CASSDLGQGREQFF.